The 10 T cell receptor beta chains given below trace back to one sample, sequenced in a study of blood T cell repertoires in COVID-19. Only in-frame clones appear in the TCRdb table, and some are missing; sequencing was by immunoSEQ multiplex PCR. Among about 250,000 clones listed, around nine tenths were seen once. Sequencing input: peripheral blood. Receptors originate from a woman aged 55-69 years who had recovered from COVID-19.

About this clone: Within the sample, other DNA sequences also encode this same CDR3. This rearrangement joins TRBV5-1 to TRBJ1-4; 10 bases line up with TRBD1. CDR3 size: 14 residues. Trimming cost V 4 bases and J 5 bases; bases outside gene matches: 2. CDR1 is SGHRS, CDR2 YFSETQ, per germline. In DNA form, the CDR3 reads TGCGCCAGCAGCACGGACAGGGGGAATGAAAAACTGTTTTTT. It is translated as CASSTDRGNEKLFF. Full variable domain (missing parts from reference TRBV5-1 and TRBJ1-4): KAGVTQTPRYLIKTRGQQVTLSCSPISGHRSVSWYQQTPGQGLQFLFEYFSETQRNKGNFPGRFSGRQFSNSRSEMNVSTLELGDSALYLCASSTDRGNEKLFFGSGTQLSVL.

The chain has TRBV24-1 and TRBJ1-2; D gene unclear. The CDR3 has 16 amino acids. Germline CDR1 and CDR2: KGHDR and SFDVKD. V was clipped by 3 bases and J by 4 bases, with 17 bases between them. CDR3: CATSDPPGQSGYGYTF. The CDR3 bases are TGTGCCACCAGTGATCCGCCTGGTCAGAGCGGCTATGGCTACACCTTC.

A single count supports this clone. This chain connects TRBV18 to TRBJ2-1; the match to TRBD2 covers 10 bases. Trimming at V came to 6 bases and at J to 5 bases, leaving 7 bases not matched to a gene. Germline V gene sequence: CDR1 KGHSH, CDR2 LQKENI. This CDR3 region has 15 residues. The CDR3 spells CASSRSGGANNEQFF. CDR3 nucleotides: TGTGCCAGCTCTCGAAGCGGGGGGGCAAACAATGAGCAGTTCTTC.

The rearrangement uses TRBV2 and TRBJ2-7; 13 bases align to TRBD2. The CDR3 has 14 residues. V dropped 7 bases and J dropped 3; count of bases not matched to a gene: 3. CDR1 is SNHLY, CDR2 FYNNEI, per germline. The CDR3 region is CASTGLAGYYEQYF. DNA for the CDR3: TGTGCCAGCACGGGACTAGCGGGGTACTACGAGCAGTACTTC.

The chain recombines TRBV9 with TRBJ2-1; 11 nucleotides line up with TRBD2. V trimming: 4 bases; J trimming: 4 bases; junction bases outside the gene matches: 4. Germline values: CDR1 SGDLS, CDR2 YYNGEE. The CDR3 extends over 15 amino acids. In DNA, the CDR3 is TGTGCCAGCAGCCTAGCGGGGGGTTTATACAATGAGCAGTTCTTC. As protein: CASSLAGGLYNEQFF.

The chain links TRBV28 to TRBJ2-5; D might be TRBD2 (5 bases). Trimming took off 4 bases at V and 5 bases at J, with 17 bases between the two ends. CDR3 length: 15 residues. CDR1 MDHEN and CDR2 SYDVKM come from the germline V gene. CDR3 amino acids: CASSSVGETEETQYF. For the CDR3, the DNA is TGTGCCAGCAGTTCCGTCGGGGAAACGGAGGAGACCCAGTACTTC. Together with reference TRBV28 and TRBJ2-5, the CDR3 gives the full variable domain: DVKVTQSSRYLVKRTGEKVFLECVQDMDHENMFWYRQDPGLGLRLIYFSYDVKMKEKGDIPEGYSVSREKKERFSLILESASTNQTSMYLCASSSVGETEETQYFGPGTRLLVL.

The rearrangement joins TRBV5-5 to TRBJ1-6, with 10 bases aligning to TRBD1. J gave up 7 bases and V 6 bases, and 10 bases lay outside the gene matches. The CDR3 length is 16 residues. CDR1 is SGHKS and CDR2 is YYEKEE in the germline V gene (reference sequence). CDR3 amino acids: CASTKIDRGQNSPLHF. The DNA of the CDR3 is TGTGCCAGCACCAAAATCGACAGGGGGCAGAATTCACCCCTCCACTTT.

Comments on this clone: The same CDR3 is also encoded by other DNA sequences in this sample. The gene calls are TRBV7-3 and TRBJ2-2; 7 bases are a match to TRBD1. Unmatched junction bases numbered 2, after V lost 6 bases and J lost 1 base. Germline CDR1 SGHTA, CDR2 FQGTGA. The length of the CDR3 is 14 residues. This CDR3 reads CASSRQGNTGELFF. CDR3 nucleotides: TGTGCCAGCAGTCGACAGGGGAACACCGGGGAGCTGTTTTTT.

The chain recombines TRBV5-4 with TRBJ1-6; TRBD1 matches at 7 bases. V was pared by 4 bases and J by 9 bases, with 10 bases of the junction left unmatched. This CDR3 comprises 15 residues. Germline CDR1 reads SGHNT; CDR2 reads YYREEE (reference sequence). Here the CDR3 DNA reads TGTGCCAGCAGCGTCCGACAGGGCGAGACTTCACCCCTCCACTTT. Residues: CASSVRQGETSPLHF.

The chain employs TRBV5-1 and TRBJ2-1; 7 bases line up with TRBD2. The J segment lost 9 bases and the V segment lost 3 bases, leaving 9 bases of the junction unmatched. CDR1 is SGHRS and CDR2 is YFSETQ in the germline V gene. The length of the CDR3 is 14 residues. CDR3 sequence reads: CASSSAGDEGEQFF. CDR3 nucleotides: TGCGCCAGCAGCTCGGCGGGGGATGAGGGTGAGCAGTTCTTC.